These 20 T cell receptor beta chains were all obtained from the same sample, sequenced in a study of identical twins. MiXCR, run by TCRdb on the 5' RACE reads, gives a single entry per CDR3 protein. The repertoire holds about 490,000 distinct CDR3 sequences, with 15% as singletons. This same sample was also part of a study on yellow fever vaccine responses in identical twins.

The sequenced material came from CD4+ T cells sorted from blood. The receptors were sampled from a woman between 18 and 30 years old in good health.

The V and J genes are TRBV24-1 and TRBJ2-2, with 9 bases fitting TRBD2. CDR3 length equals 15 residues. V shed 7 bases, J shed 5 bases, and the junction held 7 bases outside the gene matches. The germline CDR1 and CDR2 sequences are KGHDR and SFDVKD. CDR3 sequence: CATRGVSGSTGELFF. The CDR3 DNA is TGTGCCACCAGAGGCGTTAGCGGGAGTACCGGGGAGCTGTTTTTT.

J is TRBJ2-3 and V is TRBV27, with D perhaps TRBD1 (5 bases). The CDR3 is 15 residues long. CDR1 is MNHEY, CDR2 SMNVEV, per germline (reference sequence). With 8 bases removed from V and 2 bases from J, the gap between germline ends came to 17 bases. Here the CDR3 DNA reads TGTGCCAGCCAAGCCCTGGGGCTATTCACAGATACGCAGTATTTT. Its protein product is CASQALGLFTDTQYF.

The chain combines TRBV28 with TRBJ2-2; TRBD2 might be the D (5 bases). The CDR3 is made up of 14 amino acids. V lost 5 bases to trimming and J lost 8 bases, with 15 bases between them. Germline V gene data show CDR1 as MDHEN and CDR2 as SYDVKM. CDR3 amino acids: CASSPPRGRGELFF. The CDR3 DNA sequence: TGTGCCAGCAGTCCCCCTCGGGGTAGGGGGGAGCTGTTTTTT.

The chain links TRBV15 to TRBJ2-1, with 7 nucleotides matching TRBD2. V was clipped by 0 bases and J by 7 bases; unmatched bases: 9. The CDR3 is 16 amino acids. Germline V gives CDR1 LNHNV, CDR2 YYDKDF (reference sequence). CDR3 in amino acids: CATSRDGSAGVNEQFF. Written as DNA, the CDR3 is TGTGCCACCAGCAGAGATGGCTCTGCGGGAGTAAATGAGCAGTTCTTC.

Only a few counts were recorded for this clonotype. The V gene is TRBV20-1, the J gene TRBJ2-7; 15 bases fit TRBD2. Germline-derived CDR1 and CDR2 are DFQATT and SNEGSKA (reference sequence). The CDR3 covers 18 residues. The V segment lost 3 bases and the J segment 1 base; nucleotides outside the gene matches: 10. CDR3 in DNA: TGCAGTGCTAGGGTAATCGGGACTAGCGGGAGGTTGTCCTACGAGCAGTACTTC. Protein sequence: CSARVIGTSGRLSYEQYF.

In this sample, this clonotype turned up many times. The chain links TRBV11-3 to TRBJ1-1, with D possibly matching TRBD1 (5 bases). The CDR3 extends over 14 amino acids. Germline V gene lookup returns CDR1 SGHNT and CDR2 YENEEA. V was cut by 8 bases and J by 5 bases, with 18 bases left in between. The CDR3 is CASRSGGEVTEAFF. The CDR3 DNA follows: TGTGCCAGCCGCAGTGGGGGAGAGGTTACTGAAGCTTTCTTT.

This chain uses TRBV7-9 with TRBJ2-5; the D is unclear. The CDR3 is made up of 14 amino acids. CDR1 is SEHNR, CDR2 FQNEAQ, per germline (reference sequence). V lost 1 base, J lost 2 bases, and 8 bases lay in between. The CDR3 sequence is CASSLDILQETQYF. In DNA, the CDR3 is TGTGCCAGCAGCTTAGACATATTGCAAGAGACCCAGTACTTC.

This clonotype was seen a handful of times. The V call is TRBV6-4, the J call TRBJ1-1; TRBD1 matches at 9 bases. V shed 2 bases, J shed 7 bases, and the junction held 2 bases outside the gene matches. Germline V gene sequence: CDR1 MRHNA, CDR2 SNTAGT. CDR3 length: 13 amino acids. The CDR3 loop reads CASSDGGQGEAFF. As DNA, the CDR3 is TGTGCCAGCAGTGACGGGGGACAGGGTGAAGCTTTCTTT.

In this sample, this clonotype turned up many times. This chain connects TRBV10-3 to TRBJ2-1; D unresolved. This CDR3 is 13 amino acids long. Between the trimmed V and J ends, which lost 8 bases and 1 base, there was a span of 9 bases. The germline gives CDR1 ENHRY, CDR2 SYGVKD. The CDR3: CAILAVSYNEQFF. The CDR3 coding sequence is TGTGCCATCCTTGCGGTTTCCTACAATGAGCAGTTCTTC.

The genes are TRBV12-3 or TRBV12-4 and TRBJ2-5; D uncertain. V was pared by 4 bases and J by 1 base, with 10 bases between. The CDR3 length is 14 residues. The CDR3 protein is CASSWGPLQETQYF. The CDR3 DNA follows: TGTGCCAGCAGTTGGGGTCCACTCCAAGAGACCCAGTACTTC.

The chain couples TRBV7-2 to TRBJ2-1; 7 bases match TRBD2. CDR1 is SGHTA, CDR2 FQGNSA, per germline. The CDR3 covers 16 residues. V trimming: 0 bases; J trimming: 8 bases; junction bases outside the gene matches: 10. The CDR3 nucleotides read TGTGCCAGCAGCTTAGCACCCTGGACTAGTCGCGATGAGCAGTTCTTC. It specifies CASSLAPWTSRDEQFF.

The table lists this clonotype with a few counts. This sequence joins TRBV21-1 and TRBJ1-1; the table's D call of TRBD1 was not tested on the DNA. TRBV21-1 is an annotated pseudogene. The CDR3 sequence is 15 residues long. The CDR3 region is CASSKEGTGNTEAFF. CDR3 bases: TGTGCCAGCAGCAAAGAAGGGACAGGGAACACTGAAGCTTTCTTT.

This clonotype turned up a few times. The genes are TRBV6-1 and TRBJ2-7; either TRBD1 or TRBD2 may supply D (5 bases each). Between the trimmed V and J ends, which lost 6 bases and 2 bases, there was a span of 14 bases. The CDR3 extends over 14 amino acids. The germline gives CDR1 MNHNS, CDR2 SASEGT. CDR3 amino acids: CASSSRDGTYEQYF. The CDR3, as DNA: TGTGCCAGCAGCAGCCGGGACGGGACCTACGAGCAGTACTTC.

The V gene is TRBV12-3 or TRBV12-4, the J gene TRBJ2-6, with 9 bases that match TRBD1. This CDR3 comprises 18 residues. The junction had 11 bases not matched to a gene; V was cut back by 5 bases and J by 3 bases. The CDR3: CASSGSPGTGIGANVLTF. The DNA of the CDR3 is TGTGCCAGCAGTGGAAGTCCCGGGACAGGGATTGGGGCCAACGTCCTGACTTTC.

The rearrangement joins TRBV20-1 to TRBJ2-5; D remains ambiguous. V was clipped by 3 bases and J by 5 bases, with 16 bases between them. This CDR3 has 14 residues. CDR1 and CDR2 (germline): DFQATT, SNEGSKA (reference sequence). CDR3 protein: CSASHLARIETQYF. In DNA, the CDR3 is TGCAGTGCTAGTCATCTCGCTAGGATTGAGACCCAGTACTTC.

The gene calls are TRBV29-1 and TRBJ1-2; 9 bases are a match to TRBD1. With V trimmed by 8 bases and J by 8 bases, 9 bases remained unmatched. Germline loops: CDR1 SQVTM, CDR2 ANQGSEA. The CDR3 runs 12 residues. Here the CDR3 reads CSMRDRDLGYTF. The CDR3 region has the DNA TGCAGCATGCGGGACAGGGACCTCGGCTACACCTTC.

This clonotype was detected only a few times. This chain joins TRBV5-6 and TRBJ1-1; 7 bases map to TRBD1. Germline CDR1 reads SGHDT; CDR2 reads YYEEEE. V shed 3 bases, J shed 5 bases, and the junction held 10 bases outside the gene matches. The CDR3 loop spans 15 amino acids. The CDR3 coding sequence is TGTGCCAGCAGCTACCGACAGGGAAGGTATACTGAAGCTTTCTTT. It encodes CASSYRQGRYTEAFF. Variable domain in full (rest from reference TRBV5-6 and TRBJ1-1): DAGVTQSPTHLIKTRGQQVTLRCSPKSGHDTVSWYQQALGQGPQFIFQYYEEEERQRGNFPDRFSGHQFPNYSSELNVNALLLGDSALYLCASSYRQGRYTEAFFGQGTRLTVV.

This clonotype has a count of ten or more. This chain connects TRBV4-1 to TRBJ2-5; D call uncertain. CDR3 size: 14 residues. Germline V gene lookup returns CDR1 MGHRA and CDR2 YSYEKL. Trimming stripped 0 bases from V and 2 bases from J, with 7 bases between. The CDR3 DNA reads TGCGCCAGCAGCCAAGATGCAGGTCAAGAGACCCAGTACTTC. Protein: CASSQDAGQETQYF.

The chain joins TRBV4-1 to TRBJ1-1; D ambiguous. With 0 bases removed from V and 0 bases from J, the gap between germline ends came to 11 bases. CDR3 length equals 16 residues. Germline V gives CDR1 MGHRA, CDR2 YSYEKL. The CDR3 loop is CASSQDAGKMNTEAFF. The DNA for the CDR3 is TGCGCCAGCAGCCAAGACGCCGGGAAAATGAACACTGAAGCTTTCTTT.

V gene TRBV4-1 combines with J gene TRBJ2-7; no clear D gene. This CDR3 region has 14 residues. V lost 4 bases, J lost 0 bases, and 10 bases lay in between. Germline V gives CDR1 MGHRA, CDR2 YSYEKL. The CDR3 reads CASSPTGVSYEQYV. The CDR3 bases are TGCGCCAGCAGCCCCACTGGGGTCTCCTACGAGCAGTACGTC.